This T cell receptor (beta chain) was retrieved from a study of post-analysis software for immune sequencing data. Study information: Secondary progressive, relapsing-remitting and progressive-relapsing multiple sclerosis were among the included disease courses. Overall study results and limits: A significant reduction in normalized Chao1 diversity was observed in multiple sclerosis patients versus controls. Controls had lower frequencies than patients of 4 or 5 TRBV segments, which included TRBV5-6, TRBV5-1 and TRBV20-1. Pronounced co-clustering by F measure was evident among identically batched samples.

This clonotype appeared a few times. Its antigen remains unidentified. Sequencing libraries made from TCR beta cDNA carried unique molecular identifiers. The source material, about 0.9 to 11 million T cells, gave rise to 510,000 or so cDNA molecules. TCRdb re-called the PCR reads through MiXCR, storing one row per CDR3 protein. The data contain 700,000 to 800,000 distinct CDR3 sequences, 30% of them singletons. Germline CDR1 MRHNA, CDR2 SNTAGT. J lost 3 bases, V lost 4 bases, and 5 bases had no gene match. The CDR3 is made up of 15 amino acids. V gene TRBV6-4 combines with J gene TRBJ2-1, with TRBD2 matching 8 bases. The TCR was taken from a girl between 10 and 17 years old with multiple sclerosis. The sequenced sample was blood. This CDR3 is CASSGRAGDYNEQFF. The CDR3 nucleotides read TGTGCCAGCAGTGGGAGAGCGGGGGACTACAATGAGCAGTTCTTC.